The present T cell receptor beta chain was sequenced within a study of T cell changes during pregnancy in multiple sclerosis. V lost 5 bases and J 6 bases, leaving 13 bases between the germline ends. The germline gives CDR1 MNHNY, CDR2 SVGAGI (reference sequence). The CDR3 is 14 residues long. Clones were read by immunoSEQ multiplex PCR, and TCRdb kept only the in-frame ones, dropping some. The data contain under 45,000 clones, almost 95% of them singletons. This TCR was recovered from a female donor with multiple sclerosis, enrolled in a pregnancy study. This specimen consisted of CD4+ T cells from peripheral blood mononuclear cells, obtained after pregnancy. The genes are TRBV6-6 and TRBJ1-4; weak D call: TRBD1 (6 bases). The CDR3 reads CASSGGPGDEKLFF. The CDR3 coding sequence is TGTGCCAGCAGTGGGGGACCAGGGGATGAAAAACTGTTTTTT.